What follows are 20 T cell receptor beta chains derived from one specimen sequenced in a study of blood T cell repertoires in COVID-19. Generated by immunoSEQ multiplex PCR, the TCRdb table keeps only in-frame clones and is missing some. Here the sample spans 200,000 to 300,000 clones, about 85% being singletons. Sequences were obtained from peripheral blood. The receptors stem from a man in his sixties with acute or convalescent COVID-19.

The CDR3 region is CASSYGTVYEQYF. The CDR3 bases are TGTGCCAGCAGTTACGGGACAGTCTACGAGCAGTACTTC. The rearrangement joins TRBV6-2 or TRBV6-3 to TRBJ2-7; 7 bases map to TRBD1. CDR1 is MNHEY and CDR2 is SVGEGT in the germline V gene. V lost 2 bases to trimming and J lost 3 bases; unmatched junction nucleotides: 1. The CDR3 sequence is 13 residues long.

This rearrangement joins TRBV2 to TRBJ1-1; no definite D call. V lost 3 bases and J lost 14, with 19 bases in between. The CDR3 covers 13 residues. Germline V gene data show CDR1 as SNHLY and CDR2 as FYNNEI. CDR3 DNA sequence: TGTGCCAGCAGTGAGTGGCGCGGGTCCGGGTTGTTCTTT. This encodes CASSEWRGSGLFF.

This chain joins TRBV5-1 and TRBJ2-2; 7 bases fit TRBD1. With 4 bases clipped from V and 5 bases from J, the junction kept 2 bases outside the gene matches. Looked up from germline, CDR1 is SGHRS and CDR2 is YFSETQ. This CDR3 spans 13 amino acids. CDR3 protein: CASSPGGTGELFF. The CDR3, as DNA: TGCGCCAGCAGCCCAGGGGGAACCGGGGAGCTGTTTTTT.

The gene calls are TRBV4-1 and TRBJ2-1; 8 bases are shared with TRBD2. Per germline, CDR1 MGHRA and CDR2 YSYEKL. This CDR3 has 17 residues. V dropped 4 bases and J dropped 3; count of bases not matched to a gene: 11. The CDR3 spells CASSLTIAGSIYNEQFF. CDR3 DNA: TGCGCCAGCAGCCTTACCATAGCGGGAAGCATCTACAATGAGCAGTTCTTC.

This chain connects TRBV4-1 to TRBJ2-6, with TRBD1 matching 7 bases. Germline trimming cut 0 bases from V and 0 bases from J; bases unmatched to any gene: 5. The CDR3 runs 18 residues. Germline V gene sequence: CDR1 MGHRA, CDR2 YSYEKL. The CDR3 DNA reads TGCGCCAGCAGCCAAGATGGGACAGTTCCCTCTGGGGCCAACGTCCTGACTTTC. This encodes CASSQDGTVPSGANVLTF.

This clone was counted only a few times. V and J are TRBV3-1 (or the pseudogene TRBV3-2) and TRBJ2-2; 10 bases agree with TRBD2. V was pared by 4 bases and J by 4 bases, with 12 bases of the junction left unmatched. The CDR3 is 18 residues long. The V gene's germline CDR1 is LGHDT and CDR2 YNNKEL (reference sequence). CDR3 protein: CASSLHIAGLASTGELFF. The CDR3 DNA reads TGTGCCAGCAGCCTCCATATCGCGGGACTAGCGTCCACCGGGGAGCTGTTTTTT.

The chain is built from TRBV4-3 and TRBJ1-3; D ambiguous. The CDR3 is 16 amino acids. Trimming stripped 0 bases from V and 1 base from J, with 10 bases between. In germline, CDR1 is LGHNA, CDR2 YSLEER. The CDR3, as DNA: TGCGCCAGCAGCCAAGATTTTCTCCAGTCTGGAAACACCATATATTTT. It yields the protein CASSQDFLQSGNTIYF.

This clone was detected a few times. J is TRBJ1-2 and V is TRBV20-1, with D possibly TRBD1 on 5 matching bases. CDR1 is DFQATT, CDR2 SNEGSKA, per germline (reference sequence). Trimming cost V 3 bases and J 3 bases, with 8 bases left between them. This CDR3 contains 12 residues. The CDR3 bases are TGCAGTGCTAGTTGGGGCGACTATGGCTACACCTTC. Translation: CSASWGDYGYTF.

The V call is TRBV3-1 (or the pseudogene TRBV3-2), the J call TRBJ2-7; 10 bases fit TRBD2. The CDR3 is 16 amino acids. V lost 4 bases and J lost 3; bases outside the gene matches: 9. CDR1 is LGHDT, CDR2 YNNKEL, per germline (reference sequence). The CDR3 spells CASSLMGLARNYEQYF. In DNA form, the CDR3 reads TGTGCCAGCAGCCTTATGGGACTAGCGCGCAACTACGAGCAGTACTTC.

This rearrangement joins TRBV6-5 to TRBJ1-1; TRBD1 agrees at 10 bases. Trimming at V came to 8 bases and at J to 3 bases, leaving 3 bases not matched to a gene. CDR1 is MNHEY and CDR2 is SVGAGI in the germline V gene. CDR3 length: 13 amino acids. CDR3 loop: CASAGQGYTEAFF. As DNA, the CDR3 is TGTGCCAGCGCGGGACAGGGGTACACTGAAGCTTTCTTT.

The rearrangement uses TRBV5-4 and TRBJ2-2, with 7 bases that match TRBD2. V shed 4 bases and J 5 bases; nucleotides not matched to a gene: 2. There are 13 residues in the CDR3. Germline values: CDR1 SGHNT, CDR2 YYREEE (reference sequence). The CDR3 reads CASSREGTGELFF. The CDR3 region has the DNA TGTGCCAGCAGCAGGGAGGGGACCGGGGAGCTGTTTTTT.

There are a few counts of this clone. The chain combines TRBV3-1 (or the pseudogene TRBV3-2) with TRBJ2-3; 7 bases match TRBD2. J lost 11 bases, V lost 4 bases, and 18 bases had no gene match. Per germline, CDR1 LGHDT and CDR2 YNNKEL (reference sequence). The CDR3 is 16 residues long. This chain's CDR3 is CASSRTVAGDGGWQYF. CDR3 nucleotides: TGTGCCAGCAGCCGGACGGTGGCGGGGGATGGGGGTTGGCAGTATTTT.

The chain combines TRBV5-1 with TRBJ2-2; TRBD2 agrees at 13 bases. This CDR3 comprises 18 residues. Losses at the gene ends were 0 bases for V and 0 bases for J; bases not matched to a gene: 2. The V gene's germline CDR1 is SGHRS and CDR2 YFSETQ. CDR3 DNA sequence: TGCGCCAGCAGCTTGGTCGGACTAGCGGGGGCGAACACCGGGGAGCTGTTTTTT. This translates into CASSLVGLAGANTGELFF.

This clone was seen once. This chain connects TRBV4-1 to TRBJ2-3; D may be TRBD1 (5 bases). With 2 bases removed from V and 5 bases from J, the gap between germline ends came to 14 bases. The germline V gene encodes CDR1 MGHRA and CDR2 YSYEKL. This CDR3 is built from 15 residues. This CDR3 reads CASSQLGVQGDTQYF. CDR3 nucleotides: TGCGCCAGCAGCCAACTAGGGGTCCAAGGAGATACGCAGTATTTT.

DNA of the CDR3: TGTGCCAGCAGCTTCCGGGGAGGCAATCAGCCCCAGCATTTT. It encodes CASSFRGGNQPQHF. V is TRBV7-8 and J is TRBJ1-5; D is unclear. Trimming took off 3 bases at V and 2 bases at J, with 8 bases between the two ends. The CDR3 consists of 14 residues. CDR1 is SGHVS and CDR2 is FQNEAQ in the germline V gene.

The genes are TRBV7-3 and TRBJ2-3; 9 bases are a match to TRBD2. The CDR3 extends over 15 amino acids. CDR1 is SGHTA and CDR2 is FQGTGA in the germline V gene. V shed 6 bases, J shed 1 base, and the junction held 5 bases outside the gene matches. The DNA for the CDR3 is TGTGCCAGCAGTTCCCGCGGGGGGGGCACAGATACGCAGTATTTT. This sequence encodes CASSSRGGGTDTQYF.

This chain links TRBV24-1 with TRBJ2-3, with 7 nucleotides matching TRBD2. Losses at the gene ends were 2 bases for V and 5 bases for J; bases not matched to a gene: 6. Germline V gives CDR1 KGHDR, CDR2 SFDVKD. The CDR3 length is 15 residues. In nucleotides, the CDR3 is TGTGCCACCAGTGATTCAAGGGGCGGGGGAGATACGCAGTATTTT. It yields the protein CATSDSRGGGDTQYF.

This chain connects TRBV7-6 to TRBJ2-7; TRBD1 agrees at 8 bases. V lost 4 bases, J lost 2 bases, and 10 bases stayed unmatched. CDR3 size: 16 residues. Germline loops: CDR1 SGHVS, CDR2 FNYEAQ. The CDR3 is CASSSVPGQGPYEQYF. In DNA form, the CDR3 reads TGTGCCAGCAGCTCCGTGCCAGGACAGGGCCCCTACGAGCAGTACTTC.

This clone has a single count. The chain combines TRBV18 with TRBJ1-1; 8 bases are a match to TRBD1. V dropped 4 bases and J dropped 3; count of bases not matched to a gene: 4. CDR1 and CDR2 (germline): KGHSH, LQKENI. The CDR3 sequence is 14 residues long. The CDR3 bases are TGTGCCAGCTCACAAACGGACAGGGACACTGAAGCTTTCTTT. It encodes CASSQTDRDTEAFF.

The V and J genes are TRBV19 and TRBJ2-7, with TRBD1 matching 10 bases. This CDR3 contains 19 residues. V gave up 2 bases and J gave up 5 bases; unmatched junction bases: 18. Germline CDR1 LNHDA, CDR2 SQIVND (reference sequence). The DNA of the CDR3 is TGTGCCAGTAGTATACGGCCCCTCCCCCGGGACAGGGGAGGCGACGAGCAGTACTTC. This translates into CASSIRPLPRDRGGDEQYF.